The 23 T cell receptor beta chains given below trace back to one sample, sequenced in a study of radiotherapy plus CTLA-4 blockade in lung cancer. Some clones are missing from TCRdb's copy, which holds only in-frame ones; the method was immunoSEQ multiplex PCR. The sample records 55,000 or so clones, just under 85% being singletons. The source material was peripheral blood, sampled from a patient treated with radiotherapy plus ipilimumab. The receptors stem from a human donor with non-small cell lung cancer whose response to radiotherapy plus ipilimumab could not be evaluated.

This chain joins TRBV7-2 and TRBJ1-2, with TRBD1 matching over 8 bases. The CDR3 is made up of 14 amino acids. The germline CDR1 and CDR2 sequences are SGHTA and FQGNSA. V lost 5 bases to trimming and J lost 3 bases; unmatched junction nucleotides: 5. The DNA for the CDR3 is TGTGCCAGCAGCCCTCGACAGGGGTACTATGGCTACACCTTC. As protein: CASSPRQGYYGYTF.

The chain joins TRBV5-1 to TRBJ1-2, with 7 bases aligning to TRBD1. After removal of 4 bases from V and 8 bases from J, the junction contained 8 bases not matched to a gene. The CDR3 contains 13 residues. Germline values: CDR1 SGHRS, CDR2 YFSETQ. For the CDR3, the DNA is TGCGCCAGCAGCGCGAAAGACAGGGTCGGCTACACCTTC. It codes for CASSAKDRVGYTF.

This clone has more than one count but fewer than ten. The chain couples TRBV10-2 to TRBJ2-3; 9 bases line up with TRBD2. The CDR3 consists of 16 residues. CDR1 is WSHSY, CDR2 SAAADI, per germline. Germline trimming cut 4 bases from V and 4 bases from J; bases unmatched to any gene: 9. CDR3: CASSATSRGGPDTQYF. CDR3 DNA: TGCGCCAGCAGTGCGACTTCGCGGGGGGGCCCAGATACGCAGTATTTT.

As DNA, the CDR3 is TGTGCCAGCAGCTTAAGATCAGGCGCCCATCAGAACTACGAGCAGTACTTC. It yields the protein CASSLRSGAHQNYEQYF. This sequence joins TRBV5-6 and TRBJ2-7; D unresolved. The V gene lost 2 bases and the J gene lost 3 bases, with 21 bases spanning the gap. This CDR3 has 17 residues. The germline gives CDR1 SGHDT, CDR2 YYEEEE.

This clone was seen a few times. V is TRBV30 and J is TRBJ1-2, with a weak D call TRBD1 (5 bases). The CDR3 is 13 residues long. Trimming took 0 bases from V and 8 from J, leaving 13 bases between them. Germline lookup yields CDR1 GTSNPN and CDR2 SVGIG (reference sequence). CDR3 sequence: CAWSVQLRGGYTF. CDR3 in DNA: TGTGCCTGGAGTGTACAATTAAGGGGCGGCTACACCTTC. Supplemented by reference TRBV30 and TRBJ1-2, the full variable domain reads SQTIHQWPATLVQPVGSPLSLECTVEGTSNPNLYWYRQAAGRGLQLLFYSVGIGQISSEVPQNLSASRPQDRQFILSSKKLLLSDSGFYLCAWSVQLRGGYTFGSGTRLTVV.

The chain joins TRBV9 to TRBJ2-3; tentatively, D is TRBD1 (5 bases). This CDR3 contains 15 residues. V was pared by 0 bases and J by 1 base, with 9 bases between. Per the germline V gene, CDR1 is SGDLS and CDR2 is YYNGEE. The CDR3 loop is CASSVVARGTDTQYF. In nucleotides, the CDR3 is TGTGCCAGCAGCGTAGTGGCCAGGGGCACAGATACGCAGTATTTT.

This clone is medium-sized by share. CDR3 sequence: CAWSRGQDSGNTIYF. The CDR3, as DNA: TGTGCCTGGAGTCGGGGACAGGACTCTGGAAACACCATATATTTT. J is TRBJ1-3 and V is TRBV30; TRBD1 aligns across 8 bases. The CDR3 extends over 15 amino acids. Germline values: CDR1 GTSNPN, CDR2 SVGIG (reference sequence). The V gene end was trimmed by 2 bases and the J gene end by 0 bases; junction bases not matched to a gene: 3. The complete variable domain, with remaining parts taken from reference TRBV30 and TRBJ1-3, reads SQTIHQWPATLVQPVGSPLSLECTVEGTSNPNLYWYRQAAGRGLQLLFYSVGIGQISSEVPQNLSASRPQDRQFILSSKKLLLSDSGFYLCAWSRGQDSGNTIYFGEGSWLTVV.

V is TRBV19 and J is TRBJ1-5; 7 bases are a match to TRBD1. The CDR3 is made up of 17 amino acids. The ends lost 0 bases at V and 3 bases at J; junction bases unmatched: 8. Germline V lookup: CDR1 LNHDA, CDR2 SQIVND (reference sequence). CDR3 DNA sequence: TGTGCCAGTAGTATAGACCTCGGGACAGCCTTCAATCAGCCCCAGCATTTT. Amino acids: CASSIDLGTAFNQPQHF.

This rearrangement joins TRBV7-2 to TRBJ2-5; maybe TRBD2 (5 bases). Trimming cost V 4 bases and J 1 base, with 10 bases left between them. The CDR3 totals 14 residues. In germline, CDR1 is SGHTA, CDR2 FQGNSA. The CDR3, as DNA: TGTGCCAGCAGCTCCCGAGGGTCCCAAGAGACCCAGTACTTC. Encoded protein: CASSSRGSQETQYF. Filled out from reference TRBV7-2 and TRBJ2-5, the complete variable domain reads GAGVSQSPSNKVTEKGKDVELRCDPISGHTALYWYRQSLGQGLEFLIYFQGNSAPDKSGLPSDRFSAERTGGSVSTLTIQRTQQEDSAVYLCASSSRGSQETQYFGPGTRLLVL.

The chain carries TRBV7-9 and TRBJ1-4; D not certain. V lost 1 base, J lost 8 bases, and 8 bases lay in between. Germline lookup yields CDR1 SEHNR and CDR2 FQNEAQ (reference sequence). The CDR3 has 13 residues. The CDR3 DNA is TGTGCCAGCAGCTTAGGTTTTGCGGAAAAACTGTTTTTT. Translated, it gives CASSLGFAEKLFF.

CDR3 nucleotides: TGTGCCAGCAGCGAGGGACTTAATCAGCCCCAGCATTTT. Translating gives CASSEGLNQPQHF. V is TRBV7-2 and J is TRBJ1-5; the D gene is possibly TRBD1 (5 bases). V was trimmed by 5 bases and J by 4 bases, leaving 9 bases between them. The CDR3 is 13 residues long. The germline CDR1 and CDR2 sequences are SGHTA and FQGNSA. The complete variable domain, with remaining parts taken from reference TRBV7-2 and TRBJ1-5, reads GAGVSQSPSNKVTEKGKDVELRCDPISGHTALYWYRQSLGQGLEFLIYFQGNSAPDKSGLPSDRFSAERTGGSVSTLTIQRTQQEDSAVYLCASSEGLNQPQHFGDGTRLSIL.

This clone was seen just once. The chain carries TRBV18 and TRBJ1-5; 7 nucleotides line up with TRBD1. Germline V lookup: CDR1 KGHSH, CDR2 LQKENI. Germline trimming cut 3 bases from V and 6 bases from J; bases unmatched to any gene: 8. CDR3 length: 15 residues. In DNA, the CDR3 is TGTGCCAGCTCACCGGGGCAGGGGGTCGGTCAGCCCCAGCATTTT. Protein product: CASSPGQGVGQPQHF. Supplemented by reference TRBV18 and TRBJ1-5, the full variable domain reads NAGVMQNPRHLVRRRGQEARLRCSPMKGHSHVYWYRQLPEEGLKFMVYLQKENIIDESGMPKERFSAEFPKEGPSILRIQQVVRGDSAAYFCASSPGQGVGQPQHFGDGTRLSIL.

On this clone: At one boundary the junction diverges from the germline segment, which might be a read error. This chain connects TRBV11-2 to TRBJ2-1; 7 nucleotides agree with TRBD2. The CDR3 extends over 17 amino acids. CDR1 and CDR2 from the germline V gene are SGHAT and FQNNGV. CDR3 residues: CASSFLAVMGGYSEQFF. Here the CDR3 DNA reads TGTGCCAGCAGCTTCCTAGCGGTTATGGGGGGTTACAGTGAGCAGTTCTTC.

V usage is TRBV29-1 and J usage is TRBJ1-2, with TRBD1 matching 9 bases. CDR1 is SQVTM and CDR2 is ANQGSEA in the germline V gene. This CDR3 comprises 13 residues. V lost 6 bases and J lost 8; bases outside the gene matches: 10. CDR3 DNA sequence: TGCAGCGTGTTTCGACAGGGGGAGAGCGGCTACACCTTC. Protein product: CSVFRQGESGYTF.

The rearrangement uses TRBV6-5 and TRBJ1-2, with no clear D. V was pared by 0 bases and J by 5 bases, with 10 bases between. CDR3 size: 14 residues. The V gene's germline CDR1 is MNHEY and CDR2 SVGAGI. CDR3 bases: TGTGCCAGCAGTTACTCGAGGTTTTATTATGGCTACACCTTC. Its translation: CASSYSRFYYGYTF.

The chain combines TRBV6-6 with TRBJ1-1, with D perhaps TRBD1 (5 bases). Germline lookup yields CDR1 MNHNY and CDR2 SVGAGI (reference sequence). The CDR3 is made up of 14 amino acids. V gave up 4 bases and J gave up 0 bases, with 9 bases separating them. The CDR3 sequence is CASSWGLLNTEAFF. As DNA, the CDR3 is TGTGCCAGCAGTTGGGGACTTCTGAACACTGAAGCTTTCTTT.

V is TRBV27 and J is TRBJ2-1; perhaps TRBD2 as D (7 bases). The germline CDR1 and CDR2 sequences are MNHEY and SMNVEV (reference sequence). V dropped 8 bases and J dropped 9 bases, with 17 bases sitting between them. The length of the CDR3 is 13 residues. DNA of the CDR3: TGTGCCAGCTGGACGGGGGGCCGGGGTGAGCAGTTCTTC. Translation gives CASWTGGRGEQFF.

The chain is built from TRBV27 and TRBJ2-5; the D gene is possibly TRBD1 (6 bases). The CDR3 length is 15 residues. Trimming took 8 bases from V and 2 from J, leaving 18 bases between them. From germline, CDR1 is MNHEY and CDR2 SMNVEV (reference sequence). The CDR3 coding sequence is TGTGCCAGCTCCATGGTGGGACATCAACAAGAGACCCAGTACTTC. This gives the protein CASSMVGHQQETQYF.

The chain links TRBV5-4 to TRBJ1-1; weak D call: TRBD1 (5 bases). The germline V gene encodes CDR1 SGHNT and CDR2 YYREEE (reference sequence). This CDR3 has 14 amino acids. Trimming shortened V by 0 bases and J by 8 bases, and 14 bases separated the two germline ends. The CDR3 bases are TGTGCCAGCAGCTTGGATCGGTTGGGGGGAGAAGCTTTCTTT. Its protein product is CASSLDRLGGEAFF.

V is TRBV27 and J is TRBJ2-7, with 10 nucleotides matching TRBD1. V trimming: 6 bases; J trimming: 3 bases; junction bases outside the gene matches: 2. Germline V gene data show CDR1 as MNHEY and CDR2 as SMNVEV (reference sequence). There are 13 residues in the CDR3. CDR3 loop: CASSRDRGYEQYF. The DNA of the CDR3 is TGTGCCAGCAGCCGGGACAGGGGCTACGAGCAGTACTTC.

This clone was counted once. This sequence joins TRBV5-4 and TRBJ2-6; TRBD1 might be the D (5 bases). Germline CDR1 is SGHNT and CDR2 is YYREEE (reference sequence). The CDR3 sequence is 15 residues long. V shed 4 bases and J shed 2 bases, with 10 bases lying between them. The CDR3 spells CASSQGVPGANVLTF. The CDR3 DNA reads as TGTGCCAGCAGCCAAGGGGTGCCTGGGGCCAACGTCCTGACTTTC.

The V gene is TRBV19, the J gene TRBJ1-5; TRBD1 might be the D (6 bases). The CDR3 contains 13 residues. CDR1 is LNHDA, CDR2 SQIVND, per germline (reference sequence). The V and J ends lost 8 bases and 1 base respectively, with 9 bases between them. The CDR3 sequence: CASRGASNQPQHF. In DNA form, the CDR3 reads TGTGCCAGTCGGGGGGCGAGCAATCAGCCCCAGCATTTT.

With respect to this clone: An end of the junction does not agree with germline; a read error may underlie this. Other DNA sequences in this specimen translate into the identical CDR3. V and J are TRBV6-1 and TRBJ1-5; maybe TRBD1 (5 bases). The CDR3 is 15 amino acids. Germline CDR1 reads MNHNS; CDR2 reads SASEGT. The CDR3 DNA is TGTGCCAGCAGTGACCCAGGGTGGGGCAACCAGCCCCAGCATTTT. Its translation is CASSDPGWGNQPQHF.